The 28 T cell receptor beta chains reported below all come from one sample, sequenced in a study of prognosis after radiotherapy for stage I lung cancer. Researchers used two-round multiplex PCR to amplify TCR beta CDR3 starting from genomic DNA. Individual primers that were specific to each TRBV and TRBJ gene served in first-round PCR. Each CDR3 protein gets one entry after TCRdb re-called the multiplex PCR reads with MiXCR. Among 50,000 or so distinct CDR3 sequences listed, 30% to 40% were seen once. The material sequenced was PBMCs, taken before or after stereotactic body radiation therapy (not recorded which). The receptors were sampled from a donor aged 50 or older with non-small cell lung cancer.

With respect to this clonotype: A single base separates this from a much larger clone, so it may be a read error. CDR3 sequence reads: CSVLRRCYYNEQFF. The CDR3 bases are TGCAGCGTTTTGCGGCGGTGCTACTACAATGAGCAGTTCTTC. The chain couples TRBV29-1 to TRBJ2-1; D not resolved. The CDR3 consists of 14 residues. The germline V and J ends were trimmed by 5 bases and 3 bases, with 14 bases remaining between them. In germline, CDR1 is SQVTM, CDR2 ANQGSEA.

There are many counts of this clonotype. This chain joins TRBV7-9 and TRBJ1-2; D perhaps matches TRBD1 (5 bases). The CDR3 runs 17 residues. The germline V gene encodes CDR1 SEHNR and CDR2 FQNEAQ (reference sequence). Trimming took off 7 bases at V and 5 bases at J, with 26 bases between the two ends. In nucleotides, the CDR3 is TGTGCCAGCACCGAAGGGCTGATGGGGCCCTCTTGGTATGGCTACACCTTC. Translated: CASTEGLMGPSWYGYTF. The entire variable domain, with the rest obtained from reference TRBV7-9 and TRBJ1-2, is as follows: DTGVSQNPRHKITKRGQNVTFRCDPISEHNRLYWYRQTLGQGPEFLTYFQNEAQLEKSRLLSDRFSAERPKGSFSTLEIQRTEQGDSAMYLCASTEGLMGPSWYGYTFGSGTRLTVV.

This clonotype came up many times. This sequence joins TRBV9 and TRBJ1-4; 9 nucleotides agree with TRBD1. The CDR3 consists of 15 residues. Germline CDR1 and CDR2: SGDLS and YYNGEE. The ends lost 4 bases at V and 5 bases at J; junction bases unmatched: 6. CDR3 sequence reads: CASSPSGQGNEKLFF. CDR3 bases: TGTGCCAGCAGCCCCTCCGGACAGGGGAATGAAAAACTGTTTTTT.

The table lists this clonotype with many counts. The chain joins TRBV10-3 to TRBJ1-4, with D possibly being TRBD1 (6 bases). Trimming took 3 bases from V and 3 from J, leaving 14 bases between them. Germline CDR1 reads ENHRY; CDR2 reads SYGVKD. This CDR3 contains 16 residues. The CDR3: CAISDPGVQANEKLFF. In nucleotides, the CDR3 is TGTGCCATCAGTGATCCAGGGGTTCAGGCTAATGAAAAACTGTTTTTT.

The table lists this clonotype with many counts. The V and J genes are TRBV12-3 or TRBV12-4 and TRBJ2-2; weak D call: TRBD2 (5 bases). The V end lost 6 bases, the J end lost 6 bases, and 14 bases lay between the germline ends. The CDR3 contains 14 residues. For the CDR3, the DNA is TGTGCCAGCAGACGTGGACCTAGCTCCGGGGAGCTGTTTTTT. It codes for CASRRGPSSGELFF.

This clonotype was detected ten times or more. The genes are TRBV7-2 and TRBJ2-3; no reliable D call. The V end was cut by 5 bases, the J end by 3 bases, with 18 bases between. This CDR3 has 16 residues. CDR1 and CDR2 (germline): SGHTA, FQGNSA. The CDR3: CASSVDSAPGTDTQYF. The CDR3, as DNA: TGTGCCAGCAGCGTCGATTCGGCCCCCGGGACAGATACGCAGTATTTT.

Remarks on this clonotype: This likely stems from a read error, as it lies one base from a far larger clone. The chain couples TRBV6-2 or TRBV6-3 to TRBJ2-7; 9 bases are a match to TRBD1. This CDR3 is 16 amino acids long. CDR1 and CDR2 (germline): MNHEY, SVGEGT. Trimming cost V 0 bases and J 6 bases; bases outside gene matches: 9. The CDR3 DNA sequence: TGTGCCAGCAGTTACTCCCTGGGGACAGGGTGTTCCGAGCAGTACTTC. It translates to CASSYSLGTGCSEQYF.

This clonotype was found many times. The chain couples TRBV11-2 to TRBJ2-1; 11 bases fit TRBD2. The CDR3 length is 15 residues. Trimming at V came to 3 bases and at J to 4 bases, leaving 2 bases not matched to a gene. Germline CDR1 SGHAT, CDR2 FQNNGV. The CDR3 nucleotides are TGTGCCAGCAGCTTGGGACTAGCGGTTTACAATGAGCAGTTCTTC. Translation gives CASSLGLAVYNEQFF. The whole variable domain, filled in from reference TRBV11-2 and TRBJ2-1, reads EAGVAQSPRYKIIEKRQSVAFWCNPISGHATLYWYQQILGQGPKLLIQFQNNGVVDDSQLPKDRFSAERLKGVDSTLKIQPAKLEDSAVYLCASSLGLAVYNEQFFGPGTRLTVL.

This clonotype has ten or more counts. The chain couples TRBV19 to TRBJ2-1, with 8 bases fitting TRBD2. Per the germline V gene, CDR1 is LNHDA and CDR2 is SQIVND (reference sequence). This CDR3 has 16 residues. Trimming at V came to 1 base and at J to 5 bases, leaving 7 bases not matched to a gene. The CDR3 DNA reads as TGTGCCAGTAGTATAGGTAAAGCGGGAGTTCACAATGAGCAGTTCTTC. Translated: CASSIGKAGVHNEQFF.

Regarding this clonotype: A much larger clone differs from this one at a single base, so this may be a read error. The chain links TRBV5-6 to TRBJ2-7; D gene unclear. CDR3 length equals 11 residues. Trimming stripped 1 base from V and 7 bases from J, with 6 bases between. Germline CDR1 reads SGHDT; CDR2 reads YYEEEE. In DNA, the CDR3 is TGTGCCAGCAGCTTGAGGGAAGAGCAGTACTTC. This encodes CASSLREEQYF.

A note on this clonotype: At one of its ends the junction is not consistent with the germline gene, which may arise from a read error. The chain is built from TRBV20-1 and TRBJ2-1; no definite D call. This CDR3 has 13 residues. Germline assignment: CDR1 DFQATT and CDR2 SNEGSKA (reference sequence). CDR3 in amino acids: CSTKRSEYSEQFF. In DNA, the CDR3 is TGCAGTACTAAGAGGTCAGAATACAGTGAGCAGTTCTTC.

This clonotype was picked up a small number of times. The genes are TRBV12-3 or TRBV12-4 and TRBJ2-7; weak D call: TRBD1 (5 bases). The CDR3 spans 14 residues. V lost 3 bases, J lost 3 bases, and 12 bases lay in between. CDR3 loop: CASSLGWQGYEQYF. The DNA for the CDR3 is TGTGCCAGCAGTTTGGGGTGGCAGGGCTACGAGCAGTACTTC.

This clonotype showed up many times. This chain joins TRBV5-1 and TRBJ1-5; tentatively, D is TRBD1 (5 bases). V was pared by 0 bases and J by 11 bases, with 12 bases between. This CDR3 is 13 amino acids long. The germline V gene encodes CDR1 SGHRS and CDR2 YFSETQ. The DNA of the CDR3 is TGCGCCAGCAGCTTGGCCCCGGAGGGGTCCCAGCATTTT. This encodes CASSLAPEGSQHF.

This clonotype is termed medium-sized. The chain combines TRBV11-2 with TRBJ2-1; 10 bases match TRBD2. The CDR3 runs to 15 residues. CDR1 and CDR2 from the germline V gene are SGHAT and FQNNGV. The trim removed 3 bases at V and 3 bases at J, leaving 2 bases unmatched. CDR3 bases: TGTGCCAGCAGCTTTCTAGCGGGGGTCTACAATGAGCAGTTCTTC. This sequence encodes CASSFLAGVYNEQFF. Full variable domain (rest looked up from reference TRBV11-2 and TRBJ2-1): EAGVAQSPRYKIIEKRQSVAFWCNPISGHATLYWYQQILGQGPKLLIQFQNNGVVDDSQLPKDRFSAERLKGVDSTLKIQPAKLEDSAVYLCASSFLAGVYNEQFFGPGTRLTVL.

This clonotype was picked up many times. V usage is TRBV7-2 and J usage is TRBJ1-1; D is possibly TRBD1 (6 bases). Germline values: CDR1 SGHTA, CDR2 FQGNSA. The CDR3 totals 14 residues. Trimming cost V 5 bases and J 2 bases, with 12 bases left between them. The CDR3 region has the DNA TGTGCCAGCAGCCCGGGGGCAGCTAACACTGAAGCTTTCTTT. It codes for CASSPGAANTEAFF.

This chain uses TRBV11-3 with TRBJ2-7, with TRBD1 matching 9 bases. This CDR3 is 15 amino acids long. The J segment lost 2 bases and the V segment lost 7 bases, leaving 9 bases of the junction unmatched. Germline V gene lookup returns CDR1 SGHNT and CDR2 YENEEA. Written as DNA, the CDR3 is TGTGCCAGCATCCACTGGGACAGGGCCCCCTACGAGCAGTACTTC. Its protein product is CASIHWDRAPYEQYF. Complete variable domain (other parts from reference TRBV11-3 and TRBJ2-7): EAGVVQSPRYKIIEKKQPVAFWCNPISGHNTLYWYLQNLGQGPELLIRYENEEAVDDSQLPKDRFSAERLKGVDSTLKIQPAELGDSAVYLCASIHWDRAPYEQYFGPGTRLTVT.

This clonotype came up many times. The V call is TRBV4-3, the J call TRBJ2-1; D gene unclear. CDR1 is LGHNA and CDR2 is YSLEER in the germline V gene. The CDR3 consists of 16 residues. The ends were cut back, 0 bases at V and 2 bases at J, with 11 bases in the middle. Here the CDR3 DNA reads TGCGCCAGCAGCCAAGACTCCAGCCAACCCTACAATGAGCAGTTCTTC. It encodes CASSQDSSQPYNEQFF.

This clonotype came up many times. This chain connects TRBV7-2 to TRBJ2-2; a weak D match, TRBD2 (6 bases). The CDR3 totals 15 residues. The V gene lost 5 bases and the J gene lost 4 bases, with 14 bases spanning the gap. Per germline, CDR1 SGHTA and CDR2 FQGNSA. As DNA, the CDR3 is TGTGCCAGCAGCCCTGTGGCGGGACCCACCGGGGAGCTGTTTTTT. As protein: CASSPVAGPTGELFF.

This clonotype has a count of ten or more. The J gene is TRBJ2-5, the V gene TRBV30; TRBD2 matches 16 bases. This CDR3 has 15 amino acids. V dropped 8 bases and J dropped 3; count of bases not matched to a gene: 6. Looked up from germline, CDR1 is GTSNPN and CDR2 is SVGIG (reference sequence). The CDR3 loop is CAGTGTSGREETQYF. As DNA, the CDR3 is TGTGCCGGGACGGGGACTAGCGGGAGGGAAGAGACCCAGTACTTC.

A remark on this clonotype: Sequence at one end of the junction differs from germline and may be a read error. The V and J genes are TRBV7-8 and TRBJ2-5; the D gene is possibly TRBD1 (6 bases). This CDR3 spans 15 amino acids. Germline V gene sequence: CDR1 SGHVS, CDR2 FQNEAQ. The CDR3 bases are TGTGCCAGCAGCTTTGTACAGGGTTTCCAGGAGACCAAGTACTTC. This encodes CASSFVQGFQETKYF.

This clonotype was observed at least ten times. The CDR3 sequence: CASSNRGAGELFF. CDR3 nucleotide sequence: TGTGCCAGCAGCAACAGGGGCGCCGGGGAGCTGTTTTTT. This chain uses TRBV7-9 with TRBJ2-2; 7 bases match TRBD1. Unmatched junction bases numbered 3, after V lost 5 bases and J lost 6 bases. The germline V gene encodes CDR1 SEHNR and CDR2 FQNEAQ (reference sequence). CDR3 length: 13 residues.

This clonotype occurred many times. In DNA, the CDR3 is TGTGCCAGTAGTCCGGGGGCGAGGAACACTGAAGCTTTCTTT. Translation gives CASSPGARNTEAFF. This sequence joins TRBV19 and TRBJ1-1; maybe TRBD1 (6 bases). The CDR3 totals 14 residues. V was cut by 5 bases and J by 1 base, with 11 bases left in between. From germline, CDR1 is LNHDA and CDR2 SQIVND (reference sequence). The full variable domain, rest sourced from reference TRBV19 and TRBJ1-1, is DGGITQSPKYLFRKEGQNVTLSCEQNLNHDAMYWYRQDPGQGLRLIYYSQIVNDFQKGDIAEGYSVSREKKESFPLTVTSAQKNPTAFYLCASSPGARNTEAFFGQGTRLTVV.

This CDR3 reads CSTSTSGTDTQYF. The DNA of the CDR3 is TGTTCCACATCGACGTCAGGAACAGATACGCAGTATTTT. V is TRBV10-3 and J is TRBJ2-3; D ambiguous. The CDR3 length is 13 residues. Germline lookup yields CDR1 ENHRY and CDR2 SYGVKD.

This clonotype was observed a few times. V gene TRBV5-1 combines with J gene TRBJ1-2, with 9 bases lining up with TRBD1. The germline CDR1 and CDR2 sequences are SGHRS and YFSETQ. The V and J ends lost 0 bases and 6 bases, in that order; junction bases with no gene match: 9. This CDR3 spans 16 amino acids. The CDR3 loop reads CASSLGVLGQGDGYTF. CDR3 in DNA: TGCGCCAGCAGCTTGGGCGTCTTGGGACAGGGAGATGGCTACACCTTC.

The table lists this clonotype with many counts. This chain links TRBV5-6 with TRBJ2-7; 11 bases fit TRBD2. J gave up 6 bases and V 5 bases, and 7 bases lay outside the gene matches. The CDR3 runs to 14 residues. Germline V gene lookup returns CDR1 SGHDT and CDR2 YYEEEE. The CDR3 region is CASRLAGDPGEQYF. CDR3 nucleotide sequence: TGTGCCAGCAGACTAGCGGGAGATCCGGGCGAGCAGTACTTC.

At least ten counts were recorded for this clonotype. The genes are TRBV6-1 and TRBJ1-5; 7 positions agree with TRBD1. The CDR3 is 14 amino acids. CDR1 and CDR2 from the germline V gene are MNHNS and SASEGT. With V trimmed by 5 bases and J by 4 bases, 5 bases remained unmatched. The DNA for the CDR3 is TGTGCCAGCAGTCCAGGGACAGCTAATCAGCCCCAGCATTTT. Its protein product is CASSPGTANQPQHF.

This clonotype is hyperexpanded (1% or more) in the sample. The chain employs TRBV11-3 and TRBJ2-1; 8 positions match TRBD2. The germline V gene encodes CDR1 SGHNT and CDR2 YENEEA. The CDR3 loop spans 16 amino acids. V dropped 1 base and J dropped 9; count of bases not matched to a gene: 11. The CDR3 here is CASSLGASGPTGEQFF. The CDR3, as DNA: TGTGCCAGCAGCTTAGGGGCTAGCGGGCCCACGGGTGAGCAGTTCTTC.

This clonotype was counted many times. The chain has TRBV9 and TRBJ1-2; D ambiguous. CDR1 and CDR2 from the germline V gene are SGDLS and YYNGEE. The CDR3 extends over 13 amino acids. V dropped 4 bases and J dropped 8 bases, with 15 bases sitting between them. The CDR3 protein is CASSLTDTSGYTF. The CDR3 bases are TGTGCCAGCAGCCTAACTGACACGAGCGGCTACACCTTC.